The sequence of this TCR beta chain was determined in a study of glioma-infiltrating T cells after dendritic cell vaccination (TCRdb year 2016). A note on the overall study: The cohort comprised 15 or so glioblastoma patients from Phase I and II dendritic cell vaccination trials, 9 newly diagnosed and 6 with recurrent disease. Patients received autologous tumor lysate-pulsed dendritic cell vaccination between about 2003 and 2012. The vaccine was prepared from monocyte-derived dendritic cells that were cultured for roughly seven days with IL-4 and GM-CSF and then pulsed overnight with autologous tumor lysate. Each patient was given three intradermal dendritic cell vaccine injections, spaced two weeks apart, in the arm below the axilla. Deep sequencing of TCR beta CDR3 regions was used to quantify tumor-infiltrating lymphocyte content and compare tumor and blood repertoires in dendritic cell-vaccinated glioblastoma patients. TCR sequencing metrics, including TIL content and tumor-blood repertoire overlap, were correlated with survival after dendritic cell vaccination. Overall results and qualifications from the work: After dendritic cell vaccination, a higher estimated pretreatment TIL content predicted longer time to progression and overall survival. TCR clonality showed no direct relationship with survival, which suggests that a diverse polyclonal response may matter. The cohort was small and heterogeneous, and full blood and tumor sets were available for few patients, with initial-recurrent tumor pairs available for even fewer patients. The three-group TCR overlap response model was described as speculative and requiring prospective validation.

The V end loses 1 base and the J end loses 9 bases, and a stretch of 18 bases separates them. Inclusive of the bounding cysteine and phenylalanine, the CDR3 is 15 residues long. Left in the record is the CDR3 DNA by itself, 45 bases read in frame from the first base. According to the germline V gene (reference sequence), CDR1 reads GTSNPN and CDR2 reads SVGIG. The immunoSEQ assay amplified TCRB CDR3 regions from 1.5 to 2.5 micrograms of genomic DNA, or from all available DNA when less than that amount was available. The multiplex PCR employed 60 forward primers targeting TCR V beta segments and 13 reverse primers targeting J beta segments. To estimate the number of reads per starting template, synthetic control templates were added to each sample at limiting dilution. Sequencing produced 87 bp reads on the Illumina HiSeq System. Processing in the source paper ran as follows. PCR and sequencing errors were removed by a nearest neighbor algorithm that merged closely related sequences. TCR overlap was measured as the percentage of unique tumor TCR beta sequences that were also present in the peripheral blood of the same patient. TCRdb re-hosts the immuneACCESS table, in-frame sequences only. Its copies lack some clones; in the studies checked, an unresolved V gene accounts for under half of them, and the cause for the rest is not known. V and J calls and clone size follow that table, whereas D and trimming were derived from the DNA. Counted in this sample were about 99,000 clones; around 80% of them appeared once. The ten largest clones take up about 5% of the sample.

Concerning this clone itself: Its antigen is unknown. Per-base quality was not reported, and no clone a single base away is much larger than it.

Explained via the paper, the time point label denotes: after dendritic cell vaccination, including at tumor progression/relapse. Patients were selected for having adequate residual fresh-frozen tumor tissue and more than two years of available survival data. Molecular status otherwise varied across the glioblastoma patients, but none of them carried an isocitrate dehydrogenase mutation. PBMC were collected before vaccination, two weeks after the third vaccination, and at tumor progression if progression occurred. The Qiagen DNeasy Blood extraction Kit was used to extract genomic DNA. Sequences were derived from blood, sampled after dendritic cell vaccination. The clonotype was recovered from a human donor with glioblastoma. The rearranged chain carries TRBV30 and TRBJ1-4; matching of 6 bases hints at TRBD1 as the D gene. The sequenced DNA is TGTGCCTGGAGTGGGGGACACCCGGGAGGCCAAAAACTGTTTTTT. Its product reads: CAWSGGHPGGQKLFF.